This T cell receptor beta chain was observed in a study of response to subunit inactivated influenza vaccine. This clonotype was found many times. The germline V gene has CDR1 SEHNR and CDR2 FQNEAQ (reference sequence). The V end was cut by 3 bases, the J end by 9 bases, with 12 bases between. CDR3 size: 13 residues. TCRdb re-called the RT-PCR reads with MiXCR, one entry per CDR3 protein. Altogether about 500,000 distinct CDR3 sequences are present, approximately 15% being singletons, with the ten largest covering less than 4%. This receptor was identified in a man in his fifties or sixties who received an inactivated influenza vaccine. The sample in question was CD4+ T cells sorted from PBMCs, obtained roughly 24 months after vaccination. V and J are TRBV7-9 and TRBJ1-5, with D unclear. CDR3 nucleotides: TGTGCCAGCAGCTTCGACGGGAGTTGGCCCCAGCATTTT. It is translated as CASSFDGSWPQHF.